This T cell receptor (beta chain) was documented in a study of blood T cell repertoires in COVID-19. About the research overall: The analysed material was cDNA or gDNA that came from T cells, B-cell-depleted T cells, or PBMCs.

Original methodology: For nucleated cells, counts were estimated from reference gene primer amplification. Measured with immunoSEQ multiplex PCR; TCRdb has only the in-frame clones, and not every one. V, J and clone size reflect that table, while D and trimming were determined from the DNA. Of about 260,000 clones listed, roughly 88% are singletons. V shed 3 bases and J shed 0 bases, with 6 bases lying between them. In germline, CDR1 is LNHDA, CDR2 SQIVND (reference sequence). The CDR3 runs 14 residues. The chain employs TRBV19 and TRBJ2-1, with D unclear. The sequenced sample was peripheral blood. This sequence was found in a human donor in a cohort sampled during active COVID-19. The CDR3 reads CASSIESSYNEQFF. DNA for the CDR3: TGTGCCAGTAGTATTGAGAGCTCCTACAATGAGCAGTTCTTC.